Following are 5 T cell receptor beta chains from one sample sequenced in a study of vaccination and CD4 T cells after COVID-19. The study sequenced cultured CD4+ T cell DNA using the Oncomine TCR Beta short-read assay. TCRdb re-analysed the PCR reads in MiXCR, keeping a single row per CDR3 protein. Of about 15,000 distinct CDR3 sequences detected, approximately 53% appear once; the ten largest clones hold about 9.4%. What these receptors recognize is not known. Treatment indicated: approximately 10-day PBMC culture with coronavirus spike peptide pools or control peptides (ViraFEST assay). The sample consisted of CD4+ T cells from blood, cultured in vitro. These TCRs come from a human donor who had recovered from COVID-19.

The chain has TRBV10-3 and TRBJ1-5; 8 bases map to TRBD1. The CDR3 is 14 residues long. The germline V gene encodes CDR1 ENHRY and CDR2 SYGVKD. V shed 4 bases, J shed 7 bases, and the junction held 6 bases outside the gene matches. This CDR3 is CAISVDREEQPQHF. The CDR3 nucleotides are TGTGCCATCAGTGTGGACAGGGAAGAACAGCCCCAGCATTTT.

V and J are TRBV20-1 and TRBJ2-7; the match to TRBD2 covers 12 bases. Looked up from germline, CDR1 is DFQATT and CDR2 is SNEGSKA (reference sequence). This CDR3 is built from 13 residues. The trim removed 7 bases at V and 4 bases at J, leaving 5 bases unmatched. For the CDR3, the DNA is TGCAGTGTCGGACTAGCGGGGAGATACGAGCAGTACTTC. The encoded protein is CSVGLAGRYEQYF.

The chain employs TRBV28 and TRBJ2-3; 7 nucleotides align to TRBD1. This CDR3 is built from 14 residues. The V and J ends lost 1 base and 5 bases, in that order; junction bases with no gene match: 3. Germline CDR1 MDHEN, CDR2 SYDVKM. CDR3: CASSLSTGRDTQYF. In DNA form, the CDR3 reads TGTGCCAGCAGTTTATCGACAGGGAGAGATACGCAGTATTTT.

This clonotype was seen only a few times. The chain recombines TRBV20-1 with TRBJ1-1; D gene uncertain. Per the germline V gene, CDR1 is DFQATT and CDR2 is SNEGSKA (reference sequence). V lost 0 bases, J lost 13 bases, and 12 bases lay in between. The CDR3 length is 11 residues. The CDR3 sequence is CSAREGASGFF. The CDR3 nucleotides are TGCAGTGCTAGAGAGGGCGCCAGCGGTTTCTTT.

The rearrangement links TRBV7-2 to TRBJ1-5, with no clear D. V shed 1 base and J shed 6 bases, with 7 bases lying between them. Germline V gene sequence: CDR1 SGHTA, CDR2 FQGNSA. This CDR3 spans 13 amino acids. CDR3 residues: CASSLDSSQPQHF. The CDR3 region has the DNA TGTGCCAGCAGCTTAGACTCCAGTCAGCCCCAGCATTTT.